One and the same sample provided the 28 T cell receptor beta chains below, sequenced in a study of read filtering for tumor transcriptome and immune sequencing. This library used 300 to 450 ng RNA and molecular barcoded adaptors spanning alpha/delta and beta/gamma chains. Each CDR3 protein is one row after TCRdb ran MiXCR on the reads. The sample comprises 55,000 to 60,000 distinct CDR3 sequences, around 12% of which are singletons, and roughly 17% rests with the top ten. Sequencing was carried out using a population of CD138-negative cells sorted from bone marrow. The receptors were sampled from a donor at least 40 years old with multiple myeloma.

This clonotype occurred a few times. The chain couples TRBV13 to TRBJ2-3; D is unclear. CDR3 length: 12 residues. CDR1 is PRHDT, CDR2 FYEKMQ, per germline (reference sequence). V was cut by 5 bases and J by 9 bases, with 12 bases left in between. CDR3 DNA sequence: TGTGCCAGCAGCCACCCTTTAGGGACGCAGTATTTT. Translated: CASSHPLGTQYF.

The V call is TRBV28, the J call TRBJ1-6; no clear D gene. Germline V gene lookup returns CDR1 MDHEN and CDR2 SYDVKM. The CDR3 covers 15 residues. The V gene lost 6 bases and the J gene lost 6 bases, with 15 bases spanning the gap. The CDR3 loop reads CASRLPGPRNSPLHF. The CDR3 nucleotides are TGTGCCAGCAGGCTCCCAGGCCCCCGTAATTCACCCCTCCACTTT.

This chain joins TRBV7-7 and TRBJ2-3, with a possible D match to TRBD1 (5 bases). The J call may be incorrect, as the DNA end agrees better with TRBJ1-5. The germline V gene has CDR1 SSHAT and CDR2 FNYEAQ (reference sequence). The CDR3 is 14 residues long. DNA for the CDR3: TGTGCCAGCAGCTTGGGACCCTCGCTAGATACGCAGCATTTT. This codes for CASSLGPSLDTQHF.

This clonotype came up many times. The chain couples TRBV5-1 to TRBJ2-3, with D tentatively TRBD1 (5 bases). Trimming cost V 4 bases and J 2 bases, with 17 bases left between them. The CDR3 is 16 residues long. Germline loops: CDR1 SGHRS, CDR2 YFSETQ. The CDR3 loop reads CASSQPQGVNTDTQYF. As DNA, the CDR3 is TGCGCCAGCAGCCAGCCCCAGGGCGTGAACACAGATACGCAGTATTTT.

This clonotype was found many times. The chain is built from TRBV7-3 and TRBJ2-7, with 7 bases aligning to TRBD1. Germline lookup yields CDR1 SGHTA and CDR2 FQGTGA. V shed 5 bases and J 5 bases; nucleotides not matched to a gene: 6. CDR3 length: 13 residues. CDR3 nucleotides: TGTGCCAGCAGCACAGGGGTTACCAACGAGCAGTACTTC. This sequence encodes CASSTGVTNEQYF.

This clonotype has a count of ten or more. J is TRBJ2-5 and V is TRBV7-3; D is possibly TRBD1 (6 bases). Per the germline V gene, CDR1 is SGHTA and CDR2 is FQGTGA. V was trimmed by 5 bases and J by 2 bases, leaving 12 bases between them. The CDR3 is 14 residues long. The CDR3 DNA is TGTGCCAGCAGCAAGGACAGCAAACAAGAGACCCAGTACTTC. It codes for CASSKDSKQETQYF.

This clonotype appeared many times. The chain combines TRBV6-5 with TRBJ1-3; 10 bases are shared with TRBD1. J was trimmed by 4 bases and V by 0 bases; bases with no gene match: 6. CDR3 length equals 17 residues. The germline gives CDR1 MNHEY, CDR2 SVGAGI. The CDR3 sequence: CASSYSRQGARGNTIYF. CDR3 sequence (DNA): TGTGCCAGCAGTTACTCGAGACAGGGGGCGCGGGGAAACACCATATATTTT.

This clonotype was counted ten times or more. The CDR3 protein is CASSPGTGGATDTQYF. The CDR3 nucleotides read TGTGCCAGCTCACCGGGAACGGGGGGCGCCACAGATACGCAGTATTTT. The rearrangement uses TRBV18 and TRBJ2-3, with D perhaps matching TRBD2 (7 bases). This CDR3 region has 16 residues. V lost 3 bases and J 2 bases, leaving 15 bases between the germline ends. The V gene's germline CDR1 is KGHSH and CDR2 LQKENI.

This clonotype appeared many times. This chain links TRBV6-1 with TRBJ1-5; 7 bases are shared with TRBD1. Germline V lookup: CDR1 MNHNS, CDR2 SASEGT. V trimming: 5 bases; J trimming: 0 bases; junction bases outside the gene matches: 4. The CDR3 is 15 amino acids. CDR3 sequence reads: CASSRDSYSNQPQHF. The DNA of the CDR3 is TGTGCCAGCAGTAGGGACAGTTATAGCAATCAGCCCCAGCATTTT.

The rearrangement uses TRBV20-1 and TRBJ1-3, with unresolved D. In germline, CDR1 is DFQATT, CDR2 SNEGSKA (reference sequence). The CDR3 is 14 residues long. The V gene lost 3 bases and the J gene lost 3 bases, with 12 bases spanning the gap. Written as DNA, the CDR3 is TGCAGTGCTAGTCATGGTGGAGGTGGAAACACCATATATTTT. This translates into CSASHGGGGNTIYF.

This clonotype was seen at least ten times. The chain carries TRBV18 and TRBJ2-1, with D tentatively TRBD1 (5 bases). This CDR3 is built from 14 residues. CDR1 is KGHSH, CDR2 LQKENI, per germline. Trimming pared 0 bases from V and 9 bases from J, leaving 12 bases between. The DNA for the CDR3 is TGTGCCAGCTCACCACCCAGGGTGGGCGGTGAGCAGTTCTTC. The encoded protein is CASSPPRVGGEQFF. Drawing the rest from reference TRBV18 and TRBJ2-1, the complete variable domain is NAGVMQNPRHLVRRRGQEARLRCSPMKGHSHVYWYRQLPEEGLKFMVYLQKENIIDESGMPKERFSAEFPKEGPSILRIQQVVRGDSAAYFCASSPPRVGGEQFFGPGTRLTVL.

This clonotype was observed at least ten times. The V call is TRBV20-1, the J call TRBJ1-1; D call uncertain. CDR1 DFQATT and CDR2 SNEGSKA come from the germline V gene (reference sequence). V was clipped by 3 bases and J by 6 bases, with 14 bases between them. CDR3 length: 13 amino acids. Here the CDR3 reads CSASGRTRAEAFF. CDR3 coding DNA: TGCAGTGCTAGTGGCAGGACCCGGGCTGAAGCTTTCTTT.

The chain links TRBV5-1 to TRBJ2-6, with D perhaps being TRBD1 or TRBD2 (5 bases each). CDR3 length equals 14 residues. Per germline, CDR1 SGHRS and CDR2 YFSETQ. V dropped 4 bases and J dropped 1 base, with 6 bases sitting between them. Here the CDR3 reads CASSGGSGANVLTF. DNA of the CDR3: TGCGCCAGCAGCGGGGGTTCTGGGGCCAACGTCCTGACTTTC.

There are many counts of this clonotype. This sequence joins TRBV7-6 and TRBJ1-1; D call uncertain. The CDR3 loop spans 13 amino acids. Trimming took off 1 base at V and 8 bases at J, with 11 bases between the two ends. Germline lookup yields CDR1 SGHVS and CDR2 FNYEAQ. CDR3 sequence reads: CASSLVRVEEAFF. The CDR3 DNA follows: TGTGCCAGCAGCTTAGTTAGGGTAGAAGAAGCTTTCTTT.

In this sample, this clonotype turned up many times. V is TRBV7-9 and J is TRBJ1-1; D gene unclear. The CDR3 covers 15 residues. Trimming took off 5 bases at V and 0 bases at J, with 13 bases between the two ends. Germline V gives CDR1 SEHNR, CDR2 FQNEAQ (reference sequence). CDR3 sequence: CASSVPRPVNTEAFF. In nucleotides, the CDR3 is TGTGCCAGCAGCGTCCCCAGGCCCGTGAACACTGAAGCTTTCTTT.

This clonotype was picked up many times. The chain joins TRBV20-1 to TRBJ1-6; D not resolved. Germline values: CDR1 DFQATT, CDR2 SNEGSKA (reference sequence). This CDR3 has 12 amino acids. Trimming cost V 4 bases and J 10 bases, with 11 bases left between them. The CDR3 bases are TGCAGTGCTATCGGAGGGAGCTCACCCCTCCACTTT. It specifies CSAIGGSSPLHF.

Comments on this clonotype: In this CDR3 the conserved last residue, phenylalanine or tryptophan, is missing, so a read error is likely. The genes are TRBV11-2 and TRBJ1-1; a weak D match, TRBD1 (5 bases). The V end was cut by 5 bases, the J end by 1 base, with 11 bases between. The CDR3 spans 14 residues. Germline CDR1 and CDR2: SGHAT and FQNNGV. The CDR3: CASSPRQKNTEAFS. DNA of the CDR3: TGTGCCAGCAGCCCGCGACAGAAGAACACTGAAGCTTTCTCT.

This clonotype has at least ten counts. The rearrangement joins TRBV7-3 to TRBJ2-5, with D perhaps matching TRBD2 (7 bases). This CDR3 is 14 amino acids long. V was cut by 6 bases and J by 4 bases, with 15 bases left in between. The V gene's germline CDR1 is SGHTA and CDR2 FQGTGA. In DNA, the CDR3 is TGTGCCAGCAGTCGCGGGGGCTCGGGAGAGACCCAGTACTTC. It specifies CASSRGGSGETQYF.

Only a few counts were recorded for this clonotype. A much larger clone lies one base from this, so it may be a read error. The CDR3 DNA is TGTGCCAGCAGATCCCTAGATTCACCCCTCAACTTT. Protein: CASRSLDSPLNF. This chain links TRBV12-3 or TRBV12-4 with TRBJ1-6; D gene unclear. This CDR3 is built from 12 residues.

There are many counts of this clonotype. V usage is TRBV19 and J usage is TRBJ1-2; 9 bases align to TRBD1. The germline CDR1 and CDR2 sequences are LNHDA and SQIVND (reference sequence). CDR3 length: 17 amino acids. The J segment lost 0 bases and the V segment lost 4 bases, leaving 9 bases of the junction unmatched. The CDR3 region is CASSTDGTGSSNYGYTF. CDR3 DNA sequence: TGTGCCAGTAGTACGGACGGGACAGGGTCTTCTAACTATGGCTACACCTTC.

In its sample, this clonotype was seen many times. The V gene is TRBV10-1, the J gene TRBJ2-2; D is unresolved. Trimming stripped 5 bases from V and 11 bases from J, with 18 bases between. This CDR3 spans 14 amino acids. Germline V gene data show CDR1 as WNHNN and CDR2 as SYGVQD (reference sequence). The CDR3 DNA reads TGCGCCAGCAGTTCATACGCATCACCGGAAGAGCTGTTTTTT. It translates to CASSSYASPEELFF.

This clonotype was counted at least ten times. The gene calls are TRBV6-4 and TRBJ1-6; D perhaps matches TRBD1 (5 bases). From germline, CDR1 is MRHNA and CDR2 SNTAGT. The CDR3 spans 14 residues. Trimming took 6 bases from V and 8 from J, leaving 14 bases between them. The CDR3 reads CASSRTFADSPLHF. CDR3 coding DNA: TGTGCCAGCAGCAGGACATTCGCGGATTCACCCCTCCACTTT.

This clonotype was seen ten or more times. The chain has TRBV10-1 and TRBJ2-2; D unresolved. CDR1 and CDR2 from the germline V gene are WNHNN and SYGVQD (reference sequence). V lost 3 bases and J 0 bases, leaving 11 bases between the germline ends. The CDR3 is 16 amino acids. CDR3: CASSDPRRANTGELFF. In DNA form, the CDR3 reads TGCGCCAGCAGTGACCCAAGACGAGCGAACACCGGGGAGCTGTTTTTT.

On this clonotype: A much bigger clone sits one base away, suggesting this may be a read error. V and J are TRBV30 and TRBJ2-5; no clear D. Germline V gene lookup returns CDR1 GTSNPN and CDR2 SVGIG (reference sequence). CDR3 size: 13 residues. V dropped 0 bases and J dropped 2 bases, with 7 bases sitting between them. CDR3 protein: CAWSVSHQETQYF. CDR3 sequence (DNA): TGTGCCTGGAGTGTAAGTCATCAAGAGACCCAGTACTTC.

As for this clonotype: Since a much larger clone is just one base distant, this may be a read error. This chain joins TRBV5-6 and TRBJ1-1, with D maybe TRBD1 (6 bases). Germline V CDR1 and CDR2: SGHDT, YYEEEE. There are 14 residues in the CDR3. The CDR3 loop is CASSPPQGYTEALF. The CDR3 DNA reads TGTGCCAGCAGCCCTCCCCAGGGGTACACTGAAGCTCTCTTT.

This clonotype was counted at least ten times. V is TRBV29-1 and J is TRBJ2-3; 8 bases are a match to TRBD1. From germline, CDR1 is SQVTM and CDR2 ANQGSEA. This CDR3 contains 16 residues. V gave up 1 base and J gave up 5 bases; unmatched junction bases: 11. The CDR3 loop reads CSVEARRGQGRDTQYF. The CDR3 DNA reads TGCAGCGTTGAAGCCAGACGCGGACAGGGTAGAGATACGCAGTATTTT.

Ten or more counts support this clonotype. The chain carries TRBV30 and TRBJ2-3; D gene uncertain. Per germline, CDR1 GTSNPN and CDR2 SVGIG (reference sequence). The CDR3 extends over 13 amino acids. V gave up 2 bases and J gave up 4 bases, with 10 bases separating them. The CDR3, as DNA: TGTGCCTGGAGTTCTTCCGGCGCAGATACGCAGTATTTT. Protein: CAWSSSGADTQYF.

This clonotype has a count of ten or more. The chain employs TRBV7-9 and TRBJ1-5; a weak D match, TRBD1 (5 bases). CDR1 and CDR2 (germline): SEHNR, FQNEAQ (reference sequence). V shed 4 bases and J shed 1 base, with 8 bases lying between them. The CDR3 contains 14 residues. Here the CDR3 DNA reads TGTGCCAGCAGCTCGACAGTAAGCAATCAGCCCCAGCATTTT. It is translated as CASSSTVSNQPQHF.